This TCR beta chain was recovered during a study of T-cell reconstitution after alpha-beta-depleted transplantation in children. Findings of the study overall: Reportedly, roughly two months post-transplant, alpha-beta T cells arose from several hundred expanded graft clones. T cells produced anew were the main source of T-cell counts and diversity one year after transplant. For some patients, TCRbeta diversity was high at day 60 because of recipient T cells and thymic progenitors that survived.

The CDR3 runs 15 residues. Germline-derived CDR1 and CDR2 are DFQATT and SNEGSKA (reference sequence). Trimming took 0 bases from V and 4 from J, leaving 15 bases between them. This clonotype was observed a few times. Its target is not known. Unique molecular identifiers were incorporated into the prepared TCRbeta library. One entry per CDR3 protein results from TCRdb running MiXCR on the PCR reads. The table records some 840,000 distinct CDR3 sequences, 16% of them present only once. The chain combines TRBV20-1 with TRBJ2-5; perhaps TRBD2 as D (6 bases). The source is a male patient between 5 and 17 years old who had a stem cell transplant for acute lymphoblastic leukemia, so the T cells may come from the graft donor. This specimen consisted of PBMCs, mostly from graft donor cells, obtained 360 days after TCRalphabeta/CD19-depleted stem cell transplant. The CDR3 nucleotides are TGCAGTGCTAGAGACACGACTAGACGGGCAGAGACCCAGTACTTC. Encoded protein: CSARDTTRRAETQYF.